The 27 T cell receptor beta chains in this list originate from one sample, sequenced in a study of cytomegalovirus exposure and HLA in healthy donors. Method: immunoSEQ multiplex PCR; TCRdb's copy keeps in-frame clones and lacks some. The table includes 300,000 or so clones, around 90% detected once. The sequenced sample consisted of PBMCs. The receptors were gathered from a young man in good health and CMV-seronegative.

The rearrangement links TRBV15 to TRBJ1-1, with 7 bases fitting TRBD1. The CDR3 totals 15 residues. V lost 0 bases, J lost 0 bases, and 1 base stayed unmatched. The germline V gene encodes CDR1 LNHNV and CDR2 YYDKDF (reference sequence). The CDR3 bases are TGTGCCACCAGCAGAGATGACAGGGTGAACACTGAAGCTTTCTTT. Protein: CATSRDDRVNTEAFF.

V gene TRBV6-5 combines with J gene TRBJ1-2; no definite D call. Germline lookup yields CDR1 MNHEY and CDR2 SVGAGI. The CDR3 extends over 10 amino acids. The germline V and J ends were trimmed by 4 bases and 6 bases, with 3 bases remaining between them. The CDR3 is CASSLDGYTF. The CDR3 nucleotides read TGTGCCAGCAGTTTAGATGGCTACACCTTC.

This clone was counted only a few times. The rearrangement uses TRBV5-1 and TRBJ2-5, with 9 bases aligning to TRBD1. The ends lost 5 bases at V and 5 bases at J; junction bases unmatched: 7. The V gene's germline CDR1 is SGHRS and CDR2 YFSETQ. The CDR3 is 14 amino acids. The CDR3 sequence: CASRTPTGGETQYF. In DNA form, the CDR3 reads TGCGCCAGCAGAACACCTACAGGGGGCGAGACCCAGTACTTC.

V usage is TRBV18 and J usage is TRBJ2-5; 7 nucleotides align to TRBD1. The germline CDR1 and CDR2 sequences are KGHSH and LQKENI. V was clipped by 4 bases and J by 1 base; unmatched bases: 6. CDR3 size: 15 residues. The CDR3 sequence is CASSRDRNTQETQYF. CDR3 DNA sequence: TGTGCCAGCTCACGGGACAGAAATACCCAAGAGACCCAGTACTTC.

The chain is built from TRBV4-3 and TRBJ2-5; 10 bases map to TRBD1. The germline V gene has CDR1 LGHNA and CDR2 YSLEER. CDR3 size: 16 residues. With 1 base clipped from V and 3 bases from J, the junction kept 5 bases outside the gene matches. The CDR3 here is CASSQAGTGAEETQYF. DNA of the CDR3: TGCGCCAGCAGCCAAGCCGGGACAGGGGCTGAAGAGACCCAGTACTTC.

The chain is built from TRBV6-1 and TRBJ1-5; D is ambiguous. CDR3 length: 11 amino acids. Trimming removed 3 bases at V and 11 bases at J, with 8 bases between. Germline V gene data show CDR1 as MNHNS and CDR2 as SASEGT. The CDR3 protein is CASSDFGSQHF. In DNA, the CDR3 is TGTGCCAGCAGTGACTTCGGGTCCCAGCATTTT.

This rearrangement joins TRBV7-2 to TRBJ2-1; D perhaps matches TRBD1 (7 bases). Germline CDR1 SGHTA, CDR2 FQGNSA. V was clipped by 0 bases and J by 7 bases, with 16 bases between them. The CDR3 is made up of 16 amino acids. CDR3 coding DNA: TGTGCCAGCAGCTTAGCGCAGGGGGGCGCGGGTAATGAGCAGTTCTTC. It translates to CASSLAQGGAGNEQFF.

This chain uses TRBV5-1 with TRBJ2-5; 9 nucleotides agree with TRBD1. V was clipped by 4 bases and J by 5 bases; unmatched bases: 12. The CDR3 consists of 16 residues. In germline, CDR1 is SGHRS, CDR2 YFSETQ. The chain's CDR3 is CASSENGQGRQETQYF. The CDR3 DNA is TGCGCCAGCAGCGAGAATGGACAGGGGCGGCAGGAGACCCAGTACTTC. The complete variable domain, with remaining parts taken from reference TRBV5-1 and TRBJ2-5, reads KAGVTQTPRYLIKTRGQQVTLSCSPISGHRSVSWYQQTPGQGLQFLFEYFSETQRNKGNFPGRFSGRQFSNSRSEMNVSTLELGDSALYLCASSENGQGRQETQYFGPGTRLLVL.

V and J are TRBV7-9 and TRBJ2-1, with a possible D match to TRBD1 (5 bases). V lost 3 bases and J 8 bases, leaving 8 bases between the germline ends. The CDR3 is made up of 12 amino acids. Germline V gives CDR1 SEHNR, CDR2 FQNEAQ (reference sequence). The CDR3 DNA reads as TGTGCCAGCAGCTTCTGGGGCGATGAGCAGTTCTTC. Protein sequence: CASSFWGDEQFF.

V gene TRBV5-1 combines with J gene TRBJ1-4, with 8 bases that match TRBD1. The J segment lost 2 bases and the V segment lost 7 bases, leaving 16 bases of the junction unmatched. The CDR3 has 18 residues. Germline-derived CDR1 and CDR2 are SGHRS and YFSETQ. The DNA of the CDR3 is TGCGCCAGCGTCACAGGGGGAAAGACAGTGGGCACTAATGAAAAACTGTTTTTT. Translated: CASVTGGKTVGTNEKLFF.

V gene TRBV6-6 combines with J gene TRBJ2-1, with a tentative D call TRBD1 (6 bases). This CDR3 has 14 amino acids. Trimming took off 4 bases at V and 1 base at J, with 8 bases between the two ends. CDR1 is MNHNY, CDR2 SVGAGI, per germline (reference sequence). CDR3 nucleotides: TGTGCCAGCAGTTGCAGGGGTTCCTACAATGAGCAGTTCTTC. Residues: CASSCRGSYNEQFF.

This clone appeared a few times. The rearrangement links TRBV2 to TRBJ1-6, with 9 nucleotides matching TRBD1. V gave up 6 bases and J gave up 10 bases; unmatched junction bases: 7. Germline-derived CDR1 and CDR2 are SNHLY and FYNNEI. This CDR3 spans 14 amino acids. The CDR3 sequence is CASRGTGLNSPLHF. The DNA for the CDR3 is TGTGCCAGCAGAGGGACAGGGTTGAACTCACCCCTCCACTTT. The variable domain in full, with the rest retrieved from reference TRBV2 and TRBJ1-6, is EPEVTQTPSHQVTQMGQEVILRCVPISNHLYFYWYRQILGQKVEFLVSFYNNEISEKSEIFDDQFSVERPDGSNFTLKIRSTKLEDSAMYFCASRGTGLNSPLHFGNGTRLTVT.

The genes are TRBV5-1 and TRBJ2-3, with D possibly being TRBD1 (6 bases). The germline V gene encodes CDR1 SGHRS and CDR2 YFSETQ. V lost 3 bases and J 2 bases, leaving 10 bases between the germline ends. The CDR3 loop spans 14 amino acids. CDR3 sequence reads: CASSYREFTDTQYF. DNA of the CDR3: TGCGCCAGCAGCTACAGGGAGTTCACAGATACGCAGTATTTT.

The chain uses TRBV2 and TRBJ2-7; tentatively, D is TRBD2 (6 bases). The V and J ends lost 5 bases and 6 bases respectively, with 17 bases between them. The CDR3 sequence is 14 residues long. Germline CDR1 is SNHLY and CDR2 is FYNNEI. This CDR3 is CASSPTGVRGEQYF. In DNA, the CDR3 is TGTGCCAGCAGTCCCACGGGGGTCAGAGGCGAGCAGTACTTC.

The chain is built from TRBV11-2 and TRBJ1-2; D unresolved. The germline CDR1 and CDR2 sequences are SGHAT and FQNNGV. CDR3 length: 15 amino acids. The V end was cut by 0 bases, the J end by 6 bases, with 14 bases between. The CDR3 nucleotides read TGTGCCAGCAGCTTAGATGCGTATGGTACTAATGGCTACACCTTC. Amino acids: CASSLDAYGTNGYTF. Variable domain in full (rest from reference TRBV11-2 and TRBJ1-2): EAGVAQSPRYKIIEKRQSVAFWCNPISGHATLYWYQQILGQGPKLLIQFQNNGVVDDSQLPKDRFSAERLKGVDSTLKIQPAKLEDSAVYLCASSLDAYGTNGYTFGSGTRLTVV.

The chain uses TRBV11-2 and TRBJ1-5; D gene unclear. Germline V CDR1 and CDR2: SGHAT, FQNNGV. CDR3 length: 16 amino acids. V lost 0 bases and J 0 bases, leaving 9 bases between the germline ends. CDR3 coding DNA: TGTGCCAGCAGCTTAGATCCCGGAGATAGCAATCAGCCCCAGCATTTT. Its translation: CASSLDPGDSNQPQHF. Based on the CDR3 plus reference TRBV11-2 and TRBJ1-5, the full variable domain is EAGVAQSPRYKIIEKRQSVAFWCNPISGHATLYWYQQILGQGPKLLIQFQNNGVVDDSQLPKDRFSAERLKGVDSTLKIQPAKLEDSAVYLCASSLDPGDSNQPQHFGDGTRLSIL.

This clone was picked up a small number of times. The chain is built from TRBV28 and TRBJ1-2; D is possibly TRBD1 (5 bases). Germline assignment: CDR1 MDHEN and CDR2 SYDVKM. The CDR3 has 14 residues. V dropped 7 bases and J dropped 5 bases, with 17 bases sitting between them. The CDR3 region is CASTPPTESYGYTF. Here the CDR3 DNA reads TGTGCCAGCACACCCCCGACAGAGTCATATGGCTACACCTTC.

The sample holds a few counts of this clone. In DNA form, the CDR3 reads TGTGCCAGCAGTTACAGCCCATCCTATGGCTACACCTTC. Protein: CASSYSPSYGYTF. The chain recombines TRBV6-6 with TRBJ1-2, with D uncertain. Germline V CDR1 and CDR2: MNHNY, SVGAGI (reference sequence). Deletions cut 2 bases from V and 4 bases from J, with 8 bases between. The CDR3 consists of 13 residues.

The chain links TRBV7-9 to TRBJ2-3, with 7 positions matching TRBD1. CDR3 length: 16 residues. Germline V gene sequence: CDR1 SEHNR, CDR2 FQNEAQ (reference sequence). The V gene end was trimmed by 1 base and the J gene end by 5 bases; junction bases not matched to a gene: 9. The CDR3 spells CASSLGRGIEGDTQYF. For the CDR3, the DNA is TGTGCCAGCAGCTTAGGCAGGGGGATCGAAGGAGATACGCAGTATTTT. Using reference TRBV7-9 and TRBJ2-3 for the parts outside the CDR3, the full variable domain is DTGVSQNPRHKITKRGQNVTFRCDPISEHNRLYWYRQTLGQGPEFLTYFQNEAQLEKSRLLSDRFSAERPKGSFSTLEIQRTEQGDSAMYLCASSLGRGIEGDTQYFGPGTRLTVL.

A single count supports this clone. The chain carries TRBV5-1 and TRBJ1-1; D gene unclear. The CDR3 covers 13 residues. Trimming took 5 bases from V and 4 from J, leaving 12 bases between them. The germline V gene has CDR1 SGHRS and CDR2 YFSETQ. The CDR3 reads CASSSGFGTEAFF. The CDR3 DNA is TGCGCCAGCAGTTCTGGCTTTGGCACTGAAGCTTTCTTT. The whole variable domain, remainder taken from reference TRBV5-1 and TRBJ1-1, is KAGVTQTPRYLIKTRGQQVTLSCSPISGHRSVSWYQQTPGQGLQFLFEYFSETQRNKGNFPGRFSGRQFSNSRSEMNVSTLELGDSALYLCASSSGFGTEAFFGQGTRLTVV.

The chain links TRBV2 to TRBJ2-2; D is ambiguous. Trimming stripped 6 bases from V and 0 bases from J, with 11 bases between. CDR1 is SNHLY and CDR2 is FYNNEI in the germline V gene. This CDR3 region has 15 residues. This CDR3 is CASSPLVANTGELFF. The DNA for the CDR3 is TGTGCCAGCAGCCCGTTAGTCGCGAACACCGGGGAGCTGTTTTTT.

This rearrangement joins TRBV7-2 to TRBJ2-7; 7 positions agree with TRBD1. Germline V gene lookup returns CDR1 SGHTA and CDR2 FQGNSA. The CDR3 has 15 amino acids. Trimming removed 5 bases from V and 0 bases from J; junction bases left unmatched: 7. The CDR3 spells CASSRMGQTSYEQYF. The DNA of the CDR3 is TGTGCCAGCAGCCGAATGGGACAGACCTCCTACGAGCAGTACTTC.

The CDR3 loop reads CASSSYTGPGPSYGYTF. The CDR3, as DNA: TGTGCCAGTAGCTCCTATACAGGACCGGGCCCGTCTTATGGCTACACCTTC. V usage is TRBV19 and J usage is TRBJ1-2; perhaps TRBD1 as D (5 bases). The CDR3 spans 17 residues. CDR1 and CDR2 from the germline V gene are LNHDA and SQIVND (reference sequence). V lost 6 bases and J lost 5, with 25 bases in between.

This sequence joins TRBV6-1 and TRBJ1-1, with 7 bases that match TRBD1. Germline CDR1 is MNHNS and CDR2 is SASEGT. The CDR3 totals 15 residues. The V and J ends lost 5 bases and 0 bases, in that order; junction bases with no gene match: 6. The CDR3 sequence is CASSLRTGMNTEAFF. The CDR3 nucleotides are TGTGCCAGCAGTCTTAGGACAGGAATGAACACTGAAGCTTTCTTT.

V usage is TRBV9 and J usage is TRBJ2-1, with 10 bases fitting TRBD2. This CDR3 has 18 residues. The V and J ends lost 3 bases and 0 bases, in that order; junction bases with no gene match: 9. Germline CDR1 SGDLS, CDR2 YYNGEE. CDR3 amino acids: CASSDSGGPTGSYNEQFF. The CDR3 DNA is TGTGCCAGCAGCGATAGCGGGGGGCCGACCGGCTCCTACAATGAGCAGTTCTTC.

The V call is TRBV6-1, the J call TRBJ1-6; 8 bases are a match to TRBD1. The trim removed 4 bases at V and 8 bases at J, leaving 4 bases unmatched. CDR1 and CDR2 from the germline V gene are MNHNS and SASEGT. The CDR3 has 14 residues. Here the CDR3 DNA reads TGTGCCAGCAGTGGGCGGACAGGGCATTCACCCCTCCACTTT. Protein: CASSGRTGHSPLHF.

The CDR3, as DNA: TGTGCCAGCAGCTTAGCGCGTCGACAGGGCCCCGATAATTCACCCCTCCACTTT. Translated: CASSLARRQGPDNSPLHF. The chain combines TRBV7-2 with TRBJ1-6, with 7 bases that match TRBD1. The CDR3 is 18 residues long. The V gene's germline CDR1 is SGHTA and CDR2 FQGNSA. V was pared by 0 bases and J by 5 bases, with 10 bases of the junction left unmatched.